The 5 T cell receptor beta chains below were found in one sample sequenced in a study of blood T cell repertoires in COVID-19. TCRdb's copy holds only in-frame clones and misses some; the assay was immunoSEQ multiplex PCR. Among approximately 180,000 clones listed, 81% were seen once. The sample was peripheral blood. These receptors all come from a woman aged 80 or over with COVID-19, enrolled during active disease.

The chain employs TRBV6-1 and TRBJ1-4; D is ambiguous. V dropped 3 bases and J dropped 7 bases, with 15 bases sitting between them. CDR1 and CDR2 from the germline V gene are MNHNS and SASEGT. CDR3 length: 15 residues. CDR3 protein: CASSEFGPLVEKLFF. The CDR3, as DNA: TGTGCCAGCAGTGAGTTTGGGCCCCTCGTTGAAAAACTGTTTTTT.

This sequence joins TRBV18 and TRBJ2-7, with D tentatively TRBD2 (5 bases). The V end was cut by 4 bases, the J end by 6 bases, with 19 bases between. This CDR3 has 15 residues. Germline CDR1 KGHSH, CDR2 LQKENI. The CDR3 DNA is TGTGCCAGCTCACAGGACTCATCCCCGTTTGGCGAGCAGTACTTC. Translating gives CASSQDSSPFGEQYF.

The chain links TRBV27 to TRBJ2-2; D is perhaps TRBD2 (7 bases). Germline CDR1 MNHEY, CDR2 SMNVEV (reference sequence). V lost 2 bases and J 6 bases, leaving 16 bases between the germline ends. This CDR3 spans 16 amino acids. The CDR3 sequence is CASSLARGRGAGELFF. The DNA for the CDR3 is TGTGCCAGCAGTTTAGCGAGAGGGAGGGGGGCCGGGGAGCTGTTTTTT.

J is TRBJ1-4 and V is TRBV27; D not certain. The V end was cut by 8 bases, the J end by 0 bases, with 7 bases between. The V gene's germline CDR1 is MNHEY and CDR2 SMNVEV (reference sequence). The CDR3 has 13 amino acids. The CDR3 loop reads CASYMSTNEKLFF. The DNA of the CDR3 is TGTGCCAGCTACATGTCAACTAATGAAAAACTGTTTTTT.

The V and J genes are TRBV12-3 or TRBV12-4 and TRBJ1-3, with D tentatively TRBD1 (6 bases). V was trimmed by 8 bases and J by 6 bases, leaving 14 bases between them. This CDR3 has 13 residues. For the CDR3, the DNA is TGTGCCAGCGCCCGGGACAACCAAAACACCATATATTTT. Residues: CASARDNQNTIYF.